The rows below give T cell receptor beta chains drawn from one sample of a study of blood T cell repertoires in COVID-19. Sequenced by immunoSEQ multiplex PCR; TCRdb stores in-frame clones only, minus some. Of about 46,000 clones in the sample, around 84% were seen once. The specimen was peripheral blood. Every receptor here comes from an elderly man with active COVID-19. Both conserved end residues are part of each CDR3. A D gene is named only where the DNA matches it firmly. The size field is filled for only some rows; it gives once, few, many or a size class.

V	J	D	length	size	DNA	CDR3
TRBV6-5	TRBJ1-1	NA	15	NA	TGTGCCAGCAGCTCCCCCGCGGGGGTGGACACTGAAGCTTTCTTT	CASSSPAGVDTEAFF
TRBV28	TRBJ2-5	NA	15	NA	TGTGCCAGCAGCGCGACTAGAATTCAAAAAGAGACCCAGTACTTC	CASSATRIQKETQYF
TRBV7-9	TRBJ2-2	NA	19	NA	TGTGCCAGCAGCTCCGATCGGACACGCGTCCCTGCGAACACCGGGGAGCTGTTTTTT	CASSSDRTRVPANTGELFF
TRBV19	TRBJ1-2	NA	14	NA	TGTGCCAGTAGTATAGTTTATGGCAACTATGGCTACACCTTC	CASSIVYGNYGYTF
TRBV18	TRBJ1-1	TRBD1	15	NA	TGTGCCAGCTCACCAGGGACAGGTGTAAGGACTGAAGCTTTCTTT	CASSPGTGVRTEAFF
TRBV12-5	TRBJ2-1	NA	18	NA	TGTGCTAGTGGTTTGAAGGCTAGTGGGGGCTCCTCCTACAATGAGCAGTTCTTC	CASGLKASGGSSYNEQFF
TRBV27	TRBJ1-6	TRBD1	14	NA	TGTGCCAGCAGCCCCGACAGGGCAAATTCACCCCTCCACTTT	CASSPDRANSPLHF
TRBV11-2	TRBJ2-1	NA	13	NA	TGTGCCAGCAGCTTAGAACTTGACAATGAGCAGTTCTTC	CASSLELDNEQFF
TRBV14	TRBJ2-7	TRBD1	15	NA	TGTGCCAGCAGCCTCAAACAGGGGGCTGCCTACGAGCAGTACTTC	CASSLKQGAAYEQYF
TRBV20-1	TRBJ1-5	NA	13	few	TGCAGTGCTAGTCAGGGATTATATCAGCCCCAGCATTTT	CSASQGLYQPQHF
TRBV5-1	TRBJ2-3	NA	15	NA	TGCGCCAGCAGCTTGGATGGGGGGAGGACAGATACGCAGTATTTT	CASSLDGGRTDTQYF
TRBV28	TRBJ1-3	NA	14	NA	TGTGCCAGCAGTCGACAGTCATCTGGAAACACCATATATTTT	CASSRQSSGNTIYF
TRBV6-5	TRBJ1-5	NA	13	few	TGTGCCAGCAGACAGGCGTCAAATCAGCCCCAGCATTTT	CASRQASNQPQHF
TRBV27	TRBJ2-7	TRBD2	15	NA	TGTGCCAGCAGTTTAAGACTAGCCGCGACCTACGAGCAGTACTTC	CASSLRLAATYEQYF
TRBV28	TRBJ1-1	TRBD1	14	NA	TGTGCCAGCAGTTTCCAGGGGGGAAGCACTGAAGCTTTCTTT	CASSFQGGSTEAFF
TRBV9	TRBJ2-3	NA	14	NA	TGTGCCAGCAGCGACTGGTCCGGCACAGATACGCAGTATTTT	CASSDWSGTDTQYF
TRBV6-5	TRBJ2-5	TRBD1	14	NA	TGTGCCAGCAGTTTCAGGGGGTACCAAGAGACCCAGTACTTC	CASSFRGYQETQYF
TRBV2	TRBJ2-5	TRBD2	21	NA	TGTGCCAGCAGTGAAGCGCTTCCGGGACACACACTAGCGGGAGTACGGGAGACCCAGTACTTC	CASSEALPGHTLAGVRETQYF
TRBV5-4	TRBJ1-1	NA	16	NA	TGTGCCAGCAGCTTGGCGGGCAGGGTGGCGGGGACTGAAGCTTTCTTT	CASSLAGRVAGTEAFF
TRBV27	TRBJ2-7	TRBD2	14	NA	TGTGCCAGCTCCGCGGGAGGGTCCTCCTACGAGCAGTACTTC	CASSAGGSSYEQYF
TRBV6-6	TRBJ1-2	NA	13	few	TGTGCCAGCAGCCAGGAGCGGGGCTATGGCTACACCTTC	CASSQERGYGYTF
TRBV24-1	TRBJ2-7	TRBD1	14	NA	TGTGCCACCAGTGATAACAGGGGACCCTACGAGCAGTACTTC	CATSDNRGPYEQYF
TRBV9	TRBJ1-2	NA	16	NA	TGTGCCAGCAGCGACTCCCCGACGGCAGGGGCCTATGGCTACACCTTC	CASSDSPTAGAYGYTF
TRBV6-4	TRBJ2-4	TRBD1	17	NA	TGTGCCAGCATCAACTCGGGCAGGGGGCAAGCCAAAAACATTCAGTACTTC	CASINSGRGQAKNIQYF
TRBV30	TRBJ1-1	NA	15	NA	TGTGCCTGGAGTGTGAAACAGGGAAGATTCACTGAAGCTTTCTTT	CAWSVKQGRFTEAFF
TRBV7-2	TRBJ1-5	TRBD1	15	NA	TGTGCCAGCAGCTTAGAGGGGGCTAGCAATCAGCCCCAGCATTTT	CASSLEGASNQPQHF
TRBV9	TRBJ1-1	TRBD1	16	NA	TGTGCCAGCAGCAACCGACAGGGGGCCAGGAACACTGAAGCTTTCTTT	CASSNRQGARNTEAFF
TRBV6-5	TRBJ2-7	TRBD1	16	NA	TGTGCCAGCAGTTACCGGGGTGGGACAGGGGGCTACGAGCAGTACTTC	CASSYRGGTGGYEQYF
TRBV9	TRBJ2-2	TRBD1	17	NA	TGTGCCAGCAGCGCGACGGGACATAGGGGGCCTTCCGGGGAGCTGTTTTTT	CASSATGHRGPSGELFF
TRBV7-2	TRBJ2-3	NA	15	once	TGTGCCAGCAGCCCCCAGGGGAGTGGAATAGATACGCAGTATTTT	CASSPQGSGIDTQYF
TRBV9	TRBJ2-3	TRBD2	14	NA	TGTGCCAGCAGCGCGACTAGCGGGAGAGATACGCAGTATTTT	CASSATSGRDTQYF
TRBV25-1	TRBJ2-3	TRBD2	16	once	TGTGCCAGCAGTGAATCGGCCCTCCTTAGCGGGGTTACGCAGTATTTT	CASSESALLSGVTQYF
TRBV7-9	TRBJ2-2	TRBD2	16	NA	TGTGCCAGCAGCCCTCTCGCGGGAGAGAACACCGGGGAGCTGTTTTTT	CASSPLAGENTGELFF
TRBV9	TRBJ2-1	TRBD1	15	NA	TGTGCCAGCAGCGTAGGACAGGGGAAGTACAATGAGCAGTTCTTC	CASSVGQGKYNEQFF
TRBV4-1	TRBJ2-3	TRBD2	14	NA	TGCGCCAGCAGCCGGGGACTAGTTAGAGATACGCAGTATTTT	CASSRGLVRDTQYF
TRBV5-5	TRBJ2-5	TRBD1	19	NA	TGTGCCAGCAACACAGCCACCACAGGGGAACTAGTATGGGGGGAGACCCAGTACTTC	CASNTATTGELVWGETQYF
TRBV6-1	TRBJ2-7	TRBD2	16	NA	TGTGCCAGCAGTGAAGCCTTGGCAGGGAGGGTTTACGAGCAGTACTTC	CASSEALAGRVYEQYF
TRBV5-5	TRBJ1-5	NA	14	NA	TGTGCCAGCAGCTTGGGACAGAGCAATCAGCCCCAGCATTTT	CASSLGQSNQPQHF
TRBV5-1	TRBJ2-1	TRBD2	18	NA	TGCGCCAGCAGCTTGATACCTAGCGGGTCATCTAACTACAATGAGCAGTTCTTC	CASSLIPSGSSNYNEQFF
TRBV5-4	TRBJ2-7	NA	14	NA	TGTGCCAGCAGCTATTACGACAAGTCCTACGAGCAGTACTTC	CASSYYDKSYEQYF
TRBV18	TRBJ1-2	TRBD1	16	NA	TGTGCCAGCTCACCGAGACAGGGGGCGGCTCAGTCTGGCTACACCTTC	CASSPRQGAAQSGYTF
TRBV11-3	TRBJ2-6	TRBD1	17	NA	TGTGCCAGCAGCTCCGGGACAGGGGGCGCTGGGGCCAACGTCCTGACTTTC	CASSSGTGGAGANVLTF
TRBV7-9	TRBJ2-1	TRBD2	14	NA	TGTGCCAGCATCACTAGCGGGGGATACAATGAGCAGTTCTTC	CASITSGGYNEQFF
TRBV6-4	TRBJ2-1	TRBD2	15	NA	TGTGCCAGCAAGGTAACTAGCGGGAAATACAATGAGCAGTTCTTC	CASKVTSGKYNEQFF
TRBV15	TRBJ1-1	TRBD1	14	few	TGTGCCACCAGCAGGAGACAGGGAATCACTGAAGCTTTCTTT	CATSRRQGITEAFF
TRBV7-3	TRBJ2-5	TRBD1	14	NA	TGTGCCAGCAGCCCCGGGACAGGTGGTGAGACCCAGTACTTC	CASSPGTGGETQYF
TRBV7-8	TRBJ1-2	TRBD1	15	NA	TGTGCCAGCAGCCAGGGGGTGACAGACCTCTATGGCTACACCTTC	CASSQGVTDLYGYTF
TRBV24-1	TRBJ1-2	TRBD1	14	NA	TGTGCCACCAGTGATTTGACAGGGGACTATGGCTACACCTTC	CATSDLTGDYGYTF
TRBV7-2	TRBJ1-1	NA	13	NA	TGTGCCAGCAGCTCCTTAGTGAACACTGAAGCTTTCTTT	CASSSLVNTEAFF
TRBV7-2	TRBJ2-1	TRBD2	15	NA	TGTGCCAGCAGCTTGTCTAGCGGGGCCTACAATGAGCAGTTCTTC	CASSLSSGAYNEQFF
TRBV30	TRBJ2-3	NA	11	NA	TGTGCCTGGAGTGTCGTAGATACGCAGTATTTT	CAWSVVDTQYF
TRBV6-2/TRBV6-3	TRBJ1-1	NA	14	NA	TGTGCCAGCAGTTACTGGACAGCCTCCACTGAAGCTTTCTTT	CASSYWTASTEAFF
TRBV30	TRBJ1-5	NA	13	NA	TGTGCCTGGAACGGAGGGGGCAATCAGCCCCAGCATTTT	CAWNGGGNQPQHF
TRBV27	TRBJ2-7	NA	15	NA	TGTGCCAGCGGGGACCCCCGGGCAGGGGTCTACGAGCAGTACTTC	CASGDPRAGVYEQYF